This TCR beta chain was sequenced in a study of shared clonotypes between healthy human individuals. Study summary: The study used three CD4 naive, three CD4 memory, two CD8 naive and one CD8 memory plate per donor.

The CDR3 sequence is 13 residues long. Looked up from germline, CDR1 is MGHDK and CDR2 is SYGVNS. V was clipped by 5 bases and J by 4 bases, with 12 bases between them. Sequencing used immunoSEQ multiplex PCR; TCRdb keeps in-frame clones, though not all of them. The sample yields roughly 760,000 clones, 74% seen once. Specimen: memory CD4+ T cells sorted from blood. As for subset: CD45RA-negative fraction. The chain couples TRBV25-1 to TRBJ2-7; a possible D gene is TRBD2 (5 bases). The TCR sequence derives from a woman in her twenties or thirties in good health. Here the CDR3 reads CASSPETGYEQYF. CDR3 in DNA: TGTGCCAGCAGTCCCGAAACGGGGTACGAGCAGTACTTC.